This T cell receptor (beta chain) was found in a study of post-analysis software for immune sequencing data. Across the whole study: As for disease course, relapsing-remitting, secondary progressive and progressive-relapsing multiple sclerosis were all included.

This clonotype was found a few times. Its antigen remains unidentified. CDR3 size: 14 residues. J gave up 2 bases and V 3 bases, and 2 bases lay outside the gene matches. Germline values: CDR1 MNHEY, CDR2 SMNVEV (reference sequence). The study, taken as a whole, reports: Same-batch samples co-clustered strongly by F measure. Relative to controls, patients had several TRBV segments at higher frequency, with TRBV5-6, TRBV5-1 and TRBV20-1 among these. Multiple sclerosis was associated with a significant reduction in normalized Chao1 diversity relative to controls.

Unique-molecular-identifier-tagged TCR beta cDNA libraries were used. Some 500,000 cDNA molecules were obtained per 1 to 10 million input T cells. TCRdb re-analysed the PCR reads in MiXCR, keeping a single row per CDR3 protein. The sample carries over 300,000 distinct CDR3 sequences, around 37% recorded once. What was sequenced was blood. The J gene is TRBJ2-7, the V gene TRBV27; 9 positions agree with TRBD1. This sequence was found in a girl aged 10 to 17 with multiple sclerosis. Written as DNA, the CDR3 is TGTGCCAGCAGTTTTAACAGGGGGCCCTACGAGCAGTACTTC. Translated, it gives CASSFNRGPYEQYF.